This T cell receptor (beta chain) comes out of a study of tumor and adjacent non-tumor tissue in lung cancer. Overall study: Patients comprised 12 adenocarcinoma, a couple of squamous cell carcinoma and 1 small cell lung cancer. Samples averaged around 3.9 million productive TCRbeta reads each.

Broader study findings: Significantly higher TCR diversity was found in tumor than normal lung.

This CDR3 is built from 13 residues. Per germline, CDR1 MNHNY and CDR2 SVGAGI (reference sequence). Turning to this clonotype: Its matching antigen is unknown.

No cell sorting was done before RNA was extracted from the tissue. This non-tumor lung sample came from over 3 cm beyond the tumor edge. Donors were chemotherapy-naive, newly diagnosed lung cancer surgical patients in China, August–late 2014. Three rounds of nested PCR, following a modified ARM-PCR protocol, produced the TCRbeta library. TCRdb reanalysed the multiplex PCR reads using MiXCR and keeps one entry per CDR3 protein. Of roughly 74,000 distinct CDR3 sequences in the sample, 76% are singletons; the top ten hold less than 50%. The receptor was derived from a man between 65 and 85 years old with non-small cell lung cancer. The V gene is TRBV6-6, the J gene TRBJ2-3, with 9 bases lining up with TRBD1. Sequencing input: distant non-tumor lung tissue. Here the CDR3 DNA reads TGTGTCAACAGAACAGGGGGCAGGGATACGCAGTATTTT. Encoded protein: CVNRTGGRDTQYF.